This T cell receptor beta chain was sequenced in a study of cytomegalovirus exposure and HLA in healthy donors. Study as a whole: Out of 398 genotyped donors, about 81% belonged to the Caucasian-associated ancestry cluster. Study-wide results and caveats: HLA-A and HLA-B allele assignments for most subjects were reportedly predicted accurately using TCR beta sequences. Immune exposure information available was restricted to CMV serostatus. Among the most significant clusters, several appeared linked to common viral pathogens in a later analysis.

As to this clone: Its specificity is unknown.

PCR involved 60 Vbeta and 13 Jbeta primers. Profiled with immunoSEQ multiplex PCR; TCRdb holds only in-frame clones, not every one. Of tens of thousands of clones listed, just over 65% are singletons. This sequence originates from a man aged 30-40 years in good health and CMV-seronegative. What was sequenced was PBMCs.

CDR3 in amino acids: CASNYGGGNTEAFF. DNA for the CDR3: TGTGCCAGCAACTACGGGGGGGGGAACACTGAAGCTTTCTTT. V gene TRBV11-2 combines with J gene TRBJ1-1, with D perhaps matching TRBD1 (5 bases). The V end was cut by 7 bases, the J end by 1 base, with 13 bases between. The germline V gene encodes CDR1 SGHAT and CDR2 FQNNGV. CDR3 length: 14 residues.